This T cell receptor (beta chain) was observed in a study of blood T cell repertoires in COVID-19. The wider study: The analysed material was cDNA or gDNA that came from T cells, B-cell-depleted T cells, or PBMCs.

Germline trimming cut 8 bases from V and 3 bases from J; bases unmatched to any gene: 4. This CDR3 region has 14 residues. Germline-derived CDR1 and CDR2 are MNHEY and SMNVEV (reference sequence). Measured with immunoSEQ multiplex PCR; TCRdb has only the in-frame clones, and not every one. The table has over 140,000 clones, 77% seen once. This sequence was found in a woman aged 50 to 60 with active or convalescent COVID-19. The chain employs TRBV27 and TRBJ2-1; 10 nucleotides align to TRBD2. The sequencing sample was made of peripheral blood. Here the CDR3 DNA reads TGTGCCAGCCAGCGGGAGGGGGGCTACAATGAGCAGTTCTTC. Translation gives CASQREGGYNEQFF.